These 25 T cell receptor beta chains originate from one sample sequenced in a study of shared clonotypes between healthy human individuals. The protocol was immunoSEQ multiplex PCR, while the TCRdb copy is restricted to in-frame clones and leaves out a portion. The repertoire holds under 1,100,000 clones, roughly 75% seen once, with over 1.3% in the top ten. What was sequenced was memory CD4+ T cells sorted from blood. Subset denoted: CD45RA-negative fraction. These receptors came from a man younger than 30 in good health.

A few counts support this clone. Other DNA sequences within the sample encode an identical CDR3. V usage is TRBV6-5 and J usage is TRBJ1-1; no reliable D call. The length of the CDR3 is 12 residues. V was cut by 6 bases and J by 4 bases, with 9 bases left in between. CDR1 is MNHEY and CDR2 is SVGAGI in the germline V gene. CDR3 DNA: TGTGCCAGCAGCACCTCGGGCACTGAAGCTTTCTTT. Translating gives CASSTSGTEAFF.

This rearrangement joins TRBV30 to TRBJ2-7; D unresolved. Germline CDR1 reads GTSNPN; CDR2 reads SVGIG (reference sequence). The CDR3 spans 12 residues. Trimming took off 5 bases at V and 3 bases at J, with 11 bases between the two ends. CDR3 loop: CAWARNGYEQYF. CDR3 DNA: TGTGCCTGGGCCCGGAACGGCTACGAGCAGTACTTC.

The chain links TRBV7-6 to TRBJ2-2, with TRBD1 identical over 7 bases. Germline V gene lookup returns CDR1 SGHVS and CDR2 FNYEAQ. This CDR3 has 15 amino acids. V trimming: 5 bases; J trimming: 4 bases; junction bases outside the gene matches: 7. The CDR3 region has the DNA TGTGCCAGCAGCCCTCGACAGGGTGGCACCGGGGAGCTGTTTTTT. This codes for CASSPRQGGTGELFF.

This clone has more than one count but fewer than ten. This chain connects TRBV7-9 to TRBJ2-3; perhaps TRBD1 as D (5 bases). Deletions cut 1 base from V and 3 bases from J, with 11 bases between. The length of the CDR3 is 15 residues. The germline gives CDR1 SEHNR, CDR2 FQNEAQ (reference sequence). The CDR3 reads CASSLDGKGTDTQYF. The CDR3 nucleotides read TGTGCCAGCAGCTTAGATGGGAAGGGGACAGATACGCAGTATTTT.

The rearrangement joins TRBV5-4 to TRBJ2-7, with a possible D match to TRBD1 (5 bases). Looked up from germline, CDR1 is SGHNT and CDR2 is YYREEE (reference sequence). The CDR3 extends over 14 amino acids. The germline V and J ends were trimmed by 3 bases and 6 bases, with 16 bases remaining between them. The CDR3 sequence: CASSSAANQGEQYF. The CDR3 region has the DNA TGTGCCAGCAGCTCCGCGGCCAATCAGGGCGAGCAGTACTTC.

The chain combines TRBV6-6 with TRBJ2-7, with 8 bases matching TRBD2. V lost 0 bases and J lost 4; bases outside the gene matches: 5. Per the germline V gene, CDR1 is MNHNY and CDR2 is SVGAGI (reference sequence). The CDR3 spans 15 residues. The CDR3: CASSYSTSGSYEQYF. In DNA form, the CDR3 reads TGTGCCAGCAGTTACTCGACCAGCGGGAGTTACGAGCAGTACTTC.

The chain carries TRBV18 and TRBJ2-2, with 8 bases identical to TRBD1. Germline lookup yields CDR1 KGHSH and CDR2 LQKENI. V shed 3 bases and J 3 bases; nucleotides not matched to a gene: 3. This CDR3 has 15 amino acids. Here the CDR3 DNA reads TGTGCCAGCTCACCCTTGGACAGGGACACCGGGGAGCTGTTTTTT. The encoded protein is CASSPLDRDTGELFF. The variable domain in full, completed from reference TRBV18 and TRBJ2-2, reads NAGVMQNPRHLVRRRGQEARLRCSPMKGHSHVYWYRQLPEEGLKFMVYLQKENIIDESGMPKERFSAEFPKEGPSILRIQQVVRGDSAAYFCASSPLDRDTGELFFGEGSRLTVL.

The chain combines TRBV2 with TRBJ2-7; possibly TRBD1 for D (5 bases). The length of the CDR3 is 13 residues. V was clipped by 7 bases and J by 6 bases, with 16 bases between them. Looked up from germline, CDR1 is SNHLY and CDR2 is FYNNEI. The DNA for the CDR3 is TGTGCCAGCAATCTCCAGGGCCTGGGCGAGCAGTACTTC. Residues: CASNLQGLGEQYF.

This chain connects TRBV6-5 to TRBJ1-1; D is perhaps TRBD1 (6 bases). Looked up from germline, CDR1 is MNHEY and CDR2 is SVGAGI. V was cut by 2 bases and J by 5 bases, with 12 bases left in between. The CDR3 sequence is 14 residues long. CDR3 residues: CASSYLQGGTEAFF. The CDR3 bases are TGTGCCAGCAGTTACCTACAGGGAGGAACTGAAGCTTTCTTT.

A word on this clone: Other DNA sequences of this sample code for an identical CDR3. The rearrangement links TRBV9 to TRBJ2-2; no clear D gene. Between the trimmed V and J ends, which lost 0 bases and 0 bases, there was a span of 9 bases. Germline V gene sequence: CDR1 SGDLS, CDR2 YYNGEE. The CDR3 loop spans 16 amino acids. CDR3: CASSVGALTNTGELFF. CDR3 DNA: TGTGCCAGCAGCGTAGGGGCACTTACGAACACCGGGGAGCTGTTTTTT.

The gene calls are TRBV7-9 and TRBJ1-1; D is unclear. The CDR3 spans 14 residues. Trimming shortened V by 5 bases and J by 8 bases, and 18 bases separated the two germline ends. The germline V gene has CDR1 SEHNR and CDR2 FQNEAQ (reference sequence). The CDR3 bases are TGTGCCAGCAGCCCCAGTGCGGTTTTCGGGGAAGCTTTCTTT. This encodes CASSPSAVFGEAFF.

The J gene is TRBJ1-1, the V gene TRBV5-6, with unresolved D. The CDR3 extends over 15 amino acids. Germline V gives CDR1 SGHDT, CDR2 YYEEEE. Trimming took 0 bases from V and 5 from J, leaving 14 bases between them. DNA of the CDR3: TGTGCCAGCAGCTTGGGCGTGGGTCTGAGGACTGAAGCTTTCTTT. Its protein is CASSLGVGLRTEAFF.

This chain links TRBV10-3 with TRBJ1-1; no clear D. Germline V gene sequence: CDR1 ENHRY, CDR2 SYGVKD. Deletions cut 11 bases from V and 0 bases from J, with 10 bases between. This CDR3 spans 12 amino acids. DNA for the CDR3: TGTGCCGCGAGAAGTTTGAACACTGAAGCTTTCTTT. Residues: CAARSLNTEAFF.

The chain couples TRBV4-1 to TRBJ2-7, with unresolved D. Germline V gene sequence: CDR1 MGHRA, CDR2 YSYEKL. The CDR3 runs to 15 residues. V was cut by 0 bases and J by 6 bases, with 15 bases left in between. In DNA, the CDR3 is TGCGCCAGCAGCCAAGAGCCCGGGTCCTACCGCGAGCAGTACTTC. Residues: CASSQEPGSYREQYF.

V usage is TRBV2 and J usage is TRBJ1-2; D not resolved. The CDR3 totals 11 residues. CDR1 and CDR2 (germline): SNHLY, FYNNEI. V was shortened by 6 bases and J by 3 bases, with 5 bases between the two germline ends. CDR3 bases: TGTGCCAGCAGCAGGTACTATGGCTACACCTTC. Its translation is CASSRYYGYTF.

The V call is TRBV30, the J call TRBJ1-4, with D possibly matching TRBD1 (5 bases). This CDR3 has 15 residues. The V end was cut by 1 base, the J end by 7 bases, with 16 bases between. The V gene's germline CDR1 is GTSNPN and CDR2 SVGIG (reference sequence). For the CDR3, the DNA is TGTGCCTGGAGTGAGGGGTGGGGGATCGGTGAAAAACTGTTTTTT. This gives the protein CAWSEGWGIGEKLFF.

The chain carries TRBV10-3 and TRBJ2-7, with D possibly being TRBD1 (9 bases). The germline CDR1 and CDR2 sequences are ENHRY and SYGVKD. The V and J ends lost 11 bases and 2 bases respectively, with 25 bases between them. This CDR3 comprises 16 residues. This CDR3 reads CADRGGDRAFPYEQYF. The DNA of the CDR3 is TGTGCCGATCGGGGGGGGGACAGGGCTTTCCCCTACGAGCAGTACTTC.

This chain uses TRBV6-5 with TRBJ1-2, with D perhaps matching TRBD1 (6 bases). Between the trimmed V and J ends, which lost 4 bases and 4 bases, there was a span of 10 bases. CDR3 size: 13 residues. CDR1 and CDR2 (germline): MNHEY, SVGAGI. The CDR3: CASSSAGAYGYTF. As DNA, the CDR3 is TGTGCCAGCAGTTCAGCAGGGGCCTATGGCTACACCTTC.

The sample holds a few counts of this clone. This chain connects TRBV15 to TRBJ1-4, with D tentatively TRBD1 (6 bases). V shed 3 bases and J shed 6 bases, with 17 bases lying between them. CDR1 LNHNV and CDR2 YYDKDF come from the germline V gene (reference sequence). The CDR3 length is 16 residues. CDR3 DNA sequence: TGTGCCACCAGCAGGGATCGGGGGCGGAAAGATGAAAAACTGTTTTTT. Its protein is CATSRDRGRKDEKLFF.

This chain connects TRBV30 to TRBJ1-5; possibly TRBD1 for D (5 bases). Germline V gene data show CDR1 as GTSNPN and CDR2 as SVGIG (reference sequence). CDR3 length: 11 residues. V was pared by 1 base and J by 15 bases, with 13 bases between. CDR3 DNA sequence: TGTGCCTGGAGTGATCAGGGCTTTACGCATTTT. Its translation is CAWSDQGFTHF.

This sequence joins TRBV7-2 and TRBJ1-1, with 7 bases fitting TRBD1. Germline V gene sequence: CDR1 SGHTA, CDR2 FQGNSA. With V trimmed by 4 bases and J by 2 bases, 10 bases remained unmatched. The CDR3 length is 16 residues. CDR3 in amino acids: CASSSTTGASNTEAFF. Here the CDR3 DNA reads TGTGCCAGCAGCTCAACTACAGGGGCCTCTAACACTGAAGCTTTCTTT.

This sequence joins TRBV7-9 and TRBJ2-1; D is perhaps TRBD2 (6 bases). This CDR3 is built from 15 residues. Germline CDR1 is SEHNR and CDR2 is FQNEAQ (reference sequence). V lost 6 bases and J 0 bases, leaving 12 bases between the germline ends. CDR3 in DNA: TGTGCCAGCAGAAGGGACTCCAACTCCTACAATGAGCAGTTCTTC. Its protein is CASRRDSNSYNEQFF.

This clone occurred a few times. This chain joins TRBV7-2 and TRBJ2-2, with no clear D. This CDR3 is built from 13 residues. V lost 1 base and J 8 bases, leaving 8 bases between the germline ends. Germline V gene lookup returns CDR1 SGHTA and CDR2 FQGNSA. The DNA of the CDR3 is TGTGCCAGCAGCTTAGGCTGGATTGGGGAGCTGTTTTTT. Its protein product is CASSLGWIGELFF.

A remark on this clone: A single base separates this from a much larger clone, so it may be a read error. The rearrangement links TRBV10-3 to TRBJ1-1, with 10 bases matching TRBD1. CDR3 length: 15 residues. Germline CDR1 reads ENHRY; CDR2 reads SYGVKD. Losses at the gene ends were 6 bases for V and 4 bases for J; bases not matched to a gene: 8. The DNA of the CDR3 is TGTGCCATCAGCACGCCGGGACAGGGGAGCACTGAAGCTTTCTTT. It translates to CAISTPGQGSTEAFF.

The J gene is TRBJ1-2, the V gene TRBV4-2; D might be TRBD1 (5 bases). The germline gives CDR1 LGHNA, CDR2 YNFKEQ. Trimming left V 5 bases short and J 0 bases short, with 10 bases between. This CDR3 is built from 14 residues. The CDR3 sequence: CASSSQGTNYGYTF. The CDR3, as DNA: TGTGCCAGCAGCTCCCAGGGAACTAACTATGGCTACACCTTC.